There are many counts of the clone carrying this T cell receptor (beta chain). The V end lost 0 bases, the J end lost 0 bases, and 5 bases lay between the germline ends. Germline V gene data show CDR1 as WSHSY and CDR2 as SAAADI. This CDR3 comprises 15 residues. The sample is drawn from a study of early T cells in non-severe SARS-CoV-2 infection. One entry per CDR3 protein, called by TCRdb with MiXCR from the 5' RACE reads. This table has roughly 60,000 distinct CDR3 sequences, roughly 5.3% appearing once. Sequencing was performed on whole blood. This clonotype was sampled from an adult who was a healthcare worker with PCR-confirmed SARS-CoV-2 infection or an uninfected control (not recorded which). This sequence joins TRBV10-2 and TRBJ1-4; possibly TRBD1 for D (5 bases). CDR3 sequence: CASSESGATNEKLFF. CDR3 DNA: TGCGCCAGCAGTGAGTCGGGGGCAACTAATGAAAAACTGTTTTTT.